The next 3 T cell receptor beta chains were all read from a single sample in a study of T cell clones after liver transplantation. Profiling relied on immunoSEQ multiplex PCR, and the TCRdb table lists in-frame clones only, not all of them. This table has roughly 16,000 clones, approximately 80% appearing once. The input for sequencing was CD8+ T cells from blood, taken less than 50 months after liver transplant. These receptors originate from a human patient who received a liver transplant. The graft donor may have given rise to some T cells.

The chain recombines TRBV6-1 with TRBJ2-3, with 12 positions matching TRBD1. This CDR3 is 14 amino acids long. V was pared by 8 bases and J by 4 bases, with 4 bases of the junction left unmatched. CDR1 MNHNS and CDR2 SASEGT come from the germline V gene. The CDR3 loop reads CASSGTGGADTQYF. Here the CDR3 DNA reads TGTGCCAGCTCTGGGACAGGGGGCGCAGATACGCAGTATTTT.

The chain combines TRBV2 with TRBJ1-1, with no clear D. CDR1 is SNHLY and CDR2 is FYNNEI in the germline V gene. Trimming took off 1 base at V and 3 bases at J, with 9 bases between the two ends. CDR3 length: 14 residues. CDR3 in DNA: TGTGCCAGCAGTGAAGGGTCAGGCTACACTGAAGCTTTCTTT. Translation gives CASSEGSGYTEAFF.

A single count supports this clone. The chain joins TRBV2 to TRBJ1-2; D uncertain. The ends were cut back, 3 bases at V and 2 bases at J, with 7 bases in the middle. CDR1 SNHLY and CDR2 FYNNEI come from the germline V gene. This CDR3 contains 13 residues. CDR3 in DNA: TGTGCCAGCAGTGAGTACAGAAACTATGGCTACACCTTC. Translating gives CASSEYRNYGYTF. The whole variable domain, filled in from reference TRBV2 and TRBJ1-2, reads EPEVTQTPSHQVTQMGQEVILRCVPISNHLYFYWYRQILGQKVEFLVSFYNNEISEKSEIFDDQFSVERPDGSNFTLKIRSTKLEDSAMYFCASSEYRNYGYTFGSGTRLTVV.